This T cell receptor beta chain was captured by sequencing in a study of response to subunit inactivated influenza vaccine. General study points: Each seasonal influenza vaccination, the authors suggested, recruits few new T cells.

The CDR3 is made up of 12 amino acids. V was clipped by 5 bases and J by 9 bases; unmatched bases: 3. Germline CDR1 reads PRHDT; CDR2 reads FYEKMQ (reference sequence). TCRdb redid the calling of the RT-PCR reads with MiXCR, one entry per CDR3 protein. Counted here are hundreds of thousands of distinct CDR3 sequences, around a sixth occurring once; the ten biggest clones make up roughly 11%. A word on this clonotype: The antigen is not known.

Sequences were derived from PBMCs from blood, sampled about 12 days after vaccination. This TCR was recovered from a man between 45 and 60 years old who received an inactivated influenza vaccine. The chain is built from TRBV13 and TRBJ2-1, with 8 bases that match TRBD2. The CDR3 loop reads CASSKAGVEQFF. CDR3 in DNA: TGTGCCAGCAGCAAAGCGGGAGTTGAGCAGTTCTTC.